This is a list of T cell receptor beta chains from one sample in a study of blood T cell repertoires in COVID-19. This table comes from immunoSEQ multiplex PCR, and its TCRdb copy is limited to in-frame clones, with some not included. The sample holds around 42,000 clones, around 86% seen once. Sequenced sample: peripheral blood. Source of these receptors: a woman aged 80 or over with acute or convalescent COVID-19. Both conserved end residues are part of each CDR3. Fields, in order: J gene, V gene, clone size, D gene, CDR3 DNA, CDR3 protein. D genes are given only for firm matches. Not all rows give a size; the values are once, few, many and, for expanded clones, a class.

>TRBJ2-1|TRBV5-6|-|-
TGTGCCAGCAGCTTGGGGCGGGCCAATGAGCAGTTCTTC
CASSLGRANEQFF
>TRBJ2-1|TRBV10-2|-|TRBD2
TGCGCCAGCACCCCCTCGGGGAGGGCGAATGAGCAGTTCTTC
CASTPSGRANEQFF
>TRBJ2-4|TRBV7-2|once|TRBD2
TGTGCCAGCTCGGGACTAGCGGGGGGGCTAGCCAAAAACATTCAGTACTTC
CASSGLAGGLAKNIQYF
>TRBJ2-4|TRBV4-1|-|TRBD2
TGCGCCAGCAGCCAACTAGCGGGGGGAATAGCCAAAAACATTCAGTACTTC
CASSQLAGGIAKNIQYF
>TRBJ2-3|TRBV18|-|TRBD1
TGTGCCAGCTCACTGACAAGGGACAGGGGGACAGATACGCAGTATTTT
CASSLTRDRGTDTQYF
>TRBJ2-3|TRBV6-1|-|-
TGTGCCAGCAGTGAAGTCTTGGGGGCAGGTGCCACAGATACGCAGTATTTT
CASSEVLGAGATDTQYF
>TRBJ1-5|TRBV6-2/TRBV6-3|-|TRBD1
TGTGCCAGCACCCCGACAGGGGGCTATCAGCCCCAGCATTTT
CASTPTGGYQPQHF
>TRBJ1-2|TRBV10-1|few|-
TGCGCCAGCTCCAGCAGGGCCCAAGGGGGCTACACCTTC
CASSSRAQGGYTF
>TRBJ2-5|TRBV3-1/TRBV3-2|-|-
TGTGCCAGCAGCCAAGATGGACTGGCCGGGGAGACCCAGTACTTC
CASSQDGLAGETQYF
>TRBJ1-5|TRBV2|-|-
TGTGCCAGCAGCGAAAGGAACGGTCGGGGTCAGCCCCAGCATTTT
CASSERNGRGQPQHF
>TRBJ1-1|TRBV3-1/TRBV3-2|once|-
TGTGCCAGCAGCCAATCTACGGTCGGGGAAGCTTTCTTT
CASSQSTVGEAFF
>TRBJ2-3|TRBV5-4|-|TRBD2
TGTGCCAGCAGCATCCCTAGCGGGGGGGCGGTAGATACGCAGTATTTT
CASSIPSGGAVDTQYF
>TRBJ2-2|TRBV11-3|-|-
TGTGCCAGCAGCTTAGGACAGAACACCGGGGAGCTGTTTTTT
CASSLGQNTGELFF
>TRBJ1-2|TRBV29-1|-|TRBD1
TGCAGCGTTGGACAGGGCGCCTATGGCTACACCTTC
CSVGQGAYGYTF
>TRBJ2-5|TRBV9|-|TRBD2
TGTGCCAGCAGCGTATCGGGGGGTTCAGAGACCCAGTACTTC
CASSVSGGSETQYF
>TRBJ1-6|TRBV11-2|-|TRBD1
TGTGCCAGCAGCCTGGAGACAGGGGGCTATAATTCACCCCTCCACTTT
CASSLETGGYNSPLHF
>TRBJ2-2|TRBV18|-|TRBD1
TGTGCCAGCTCACCCCTACTGGGACAGGGGAACACCGGGGAGCTGTTTTTT
CASSPLLGQGNTGELFF